This T cell receptor delta chain is from a study of gamma-delta chains in newborns, infants, children. Study-level background: Microbial exposure reportedly drives polyclonal innate γδ T cell expansion after birth.

TCRdb re-called the reads through CATT. Of about 11,000 delta-chain clones listed, about 8.6% were seen once; the top ten hold about 3.5%. The sample holds a few counts of this clone. The clonotype was recovered from a child who was a newborn, infant or young child, either healthy, febrile or measles-vaccinated (not recorded which). The sequencing input was blood.

The CDR3 DNA reads TGTGCCTGTGACACCATAGGGGTTAGCTCCTGGGACACCCGACAGATGTTTTTC. Translating gives CACDTIGVSSWDTRQMFF. The rearrangement uses TRDV2 and TRDJ3, with D unclear. The V and J ends lost 0 bases and 0 bases respectively, with 11 bases between them. CDR3 length equals 18 residues. Germline CDR1 and CDR2: GEAIGNYY and EKD.